This T cell receptor (beta chain) was sequenced in a study of blood T cell repertoires in COVID-19. Study summary: The study drew acute and convalescent COVID-19 samples from the United States, Italy and Spain.

Per the original methods: Nucleated cell counts were estimated from reference gene primer amplification. The method was immunoSEQ multiplex PCR; TCRdb's version includes in-frame clones alone and lacks a portion of them. The DNA was the basis for D and trimming; V, J and clone size are from that table. The sample yields fewer than 75,000 clones, more than 75% seen once. Trimming left V 2 bases short and J 8 bases short, with 12 bases between. The CDR3 sequence is 13 residues long. Looked up from germline, CDR1 is MNHNS and CDR2 is SASEGT. Input material: peripheral blood. The V call is TRBV6-1, the J call TRBJ1-2; D ambiguous. This receptor was identified in a man in his 60s with active or convalescent COVID-19. The CDR3 coding sequence is TGTGCCAGCAGTGAAATAGTCGGCGGCGGCTACACCTTC. Translation gives CASSEIVGGGYTF.